The rows below give T cell receptor beta chains drawn from one sample of a study of shared clonotypes between healthy human individuals. Sequencing was performed with immunoSEQ multiplex PCR; in TCRdb, only in-frame clones are kept and a portion is missing. The table lists about 2 million clones, over 85% of them singletons. Input material: naive CD8+ T cells sorted from blood. The receptors derive from a man younger than 30 in good health. Each CDR3 is given with its conserved first and last residue. Each record gives: V gene, J gene, CDR3 protein.

TRBV5-6	TRBJ2-1	CASSSTLTYEQFF
TRBV28	TRBJ2-3	CASRGSGGLADTQYF
TRBV11-2	TRBJ2-2	CASRGGENTGELFF
TRBV6-1	TRBJ2-3	CASSELDWRTDTQYF
TRBV6-4	TRBJ2-2	CASSDSEGEGTGELFF
TRBV30	TRBJ2-1	CAWSNQGQGYNEQFF
TRBV11-2	TRBJ2-7	CASSLGLNSYEQYF
TRBV12-5	TRBJ1-2	CASGPHGTGINYGYTF
TRBV10-3	TRBJ2-7	CAISESPSYEQYF
TRBV6-1	TRBJ2-5	CASSEATEGRETQYF
TRBV6-1	TRBJ2-7	CASSEAEGYEQYF
TRBV27	TRBJ1-1	CVSSPQGNTEAFF
TRBV19	TRBJ1-2	CASSIQGPLYGYTF
TRBV10-3	TRBJ1-2	CAISESGPTMGGYTF
TRBV4-1	TRBJ1-6	CASSQAKFVNSNSPLHF
TRBV7-2	TRBJ2-7	CASSLPALAVFEQYF
TRBV28	TRBJ1-6	CASSLTGGGSPLHF
TRBV5-1	TRBJ2-6	CASSFDREITGANVLTF
TRBV28	TRBJ2-7	CASTRGSDDLGHEQYF
TRBV4-1	TRBJ2-7	CASSQGLAGGPEYF
TRBV28	TRBJ2-7	CASSPGPGNEQYF
TRBV15	TRBJ2-7	CATRTVGTYEQYF
TRBV5-4	TRBJ1-2	CASSFPGVLGTGHGYTF
TRBV27	TRBJ1-2	CASSLSVGNYGYTF
TRBV6-5	TRBJ2-5	CASSNSGTGLVETQYF
TRBV5-4	TRBJ2-7	CASSSGETGSYEQYF
TRBV5-8	TRBJ1-2	CASSPPDRVYGYTF
TRBV4-3	TRBJ2-7	CASSQDPPGGEQYF
TRBV6-5	TRBJ1-1	CASRPGTGGTEAFF
TRBV9	TRBJ1-2	CASSVDGTGGYGYTF
TRBV5-8	TRBJ2-7	CASSWTGGYEQYF
TRBV29-1	TRBJ2-3	CSVEAETGGMIDTQYF
TRBV7-9	TRBJ2-2	CASSLVAGAGELFF
TRBV4-1	TRBJ2-5	CASSFPGNQETQYF
TRBV7-2	TRBJ1-1	CASSPGLYTEAFF
TRBV9	TRBJ1-5	CASSVGDIPSNQPQHF
TRBV30	TRBJ2-7	CAWSDGYEQYF
TRBV2	TRBJ2-7	CASSGTSGSEQYF
TRBV27	TRBJ2-7	CASSLWAGQGSYEQYF
TRBV30	TRBJ2-1	CAWSVDNEQFF
TRBV19	TRBJ2-7	CASSIMDSYEQYF
TRBV30	TRBJ2-5	CAWRPMGTPLVETQYF
TRBV10-3	TRBJ2-3	CAIKVEGDTQYF
TRBV9	TRBJ2-1	CASSVVPYNEQFF
TRBV4-1	TRBJ1-2	CASSPRTGGPPVDGYTF
TRBV27	TRBJ2-7	CASSTGTGGGNEQYF
TRBV27	TRBJ1-6	CASTHLPGQGYDSPLHF
TRBV27	TRBJ2-6	CASRYTGSGGANVLTF
TRBV4-1	TRBJ1-1	CASSPRHAGTPEAFF
TRBV27	TRBJ2-3	CASSPSAGEAPRGQYF
TRBV6-6	TRBJ2-5	CASVDRGYQETQYF
TRBV7-9	TRBJ2-1	CASSLSTGVYNEQFF
TRBV6-1	TRBJ1-5	CASSEGSGGTSNQPQHF
TRBV7-6	TRBJ2-7	CASSPLQGIDYEQYF
TRBV7-2	TRBJ2-7	CASSSETSNEQYF
TRBV4-1	TRBJ2-7	CASTSGDGPYEQYF